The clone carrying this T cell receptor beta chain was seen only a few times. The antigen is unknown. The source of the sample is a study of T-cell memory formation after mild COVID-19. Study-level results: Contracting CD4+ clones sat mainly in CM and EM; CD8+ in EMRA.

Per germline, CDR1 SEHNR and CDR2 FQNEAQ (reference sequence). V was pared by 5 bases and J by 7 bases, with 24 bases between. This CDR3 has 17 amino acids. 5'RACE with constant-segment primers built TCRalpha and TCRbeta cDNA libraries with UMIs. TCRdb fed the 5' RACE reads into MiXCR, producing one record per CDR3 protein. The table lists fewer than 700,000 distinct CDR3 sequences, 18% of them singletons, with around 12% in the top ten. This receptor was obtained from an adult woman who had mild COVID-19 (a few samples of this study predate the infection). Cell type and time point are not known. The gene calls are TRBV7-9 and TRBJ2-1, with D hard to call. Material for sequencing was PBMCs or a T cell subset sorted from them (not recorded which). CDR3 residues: CASSPTLPTLVKNEQFF. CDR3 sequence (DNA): TGTGCCAGCAGCCCAACCCTCCCGACTCTCGTAAAGAATGAGCAGTTCTTC.